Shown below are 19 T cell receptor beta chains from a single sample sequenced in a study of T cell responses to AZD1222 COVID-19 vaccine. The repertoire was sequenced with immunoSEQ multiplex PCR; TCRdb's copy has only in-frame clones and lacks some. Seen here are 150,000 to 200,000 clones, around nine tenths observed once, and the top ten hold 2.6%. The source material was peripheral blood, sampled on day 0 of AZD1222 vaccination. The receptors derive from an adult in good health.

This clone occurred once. CDR3 sequence: CAWTPPESDNEQFF. CDR3 nucleotides: TGTGCCTGGACCCCCCCAGAGAGTGATAATGAGCAGTTCTTC. The gene calls are TRBV30 and TRBJ2-1; no reliable D call. Trimming shortened V by 4 bases and J by 7 bases, and 17 bases separated the two germline ends. Germline CDR1 GTSNPN, CDR2 SVGIG (reference sequence). This CDR3 region has 14 residues.

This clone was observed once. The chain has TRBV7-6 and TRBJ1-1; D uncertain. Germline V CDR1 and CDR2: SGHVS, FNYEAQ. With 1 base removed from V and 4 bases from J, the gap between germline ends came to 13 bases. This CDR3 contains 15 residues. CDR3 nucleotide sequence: TGTGCCAGCAGCTTAGAGTCAGCAAGCCGCACTGAAGCTTTCTTT. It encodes CASSLESASRTEAFF.

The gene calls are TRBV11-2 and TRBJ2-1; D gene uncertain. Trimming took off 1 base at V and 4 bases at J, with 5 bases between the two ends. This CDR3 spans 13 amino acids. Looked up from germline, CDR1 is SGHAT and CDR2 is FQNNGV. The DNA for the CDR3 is TGTGCCAGCAGCTTAGCGACTTACAATGAGCAGTTCTTC. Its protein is CASSLATYNEQFF.

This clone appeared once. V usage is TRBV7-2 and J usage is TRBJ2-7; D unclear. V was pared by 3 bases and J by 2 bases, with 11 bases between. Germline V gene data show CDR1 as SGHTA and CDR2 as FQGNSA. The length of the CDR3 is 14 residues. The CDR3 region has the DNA TGTGCCAGCAGCTTCTCGAGTTTCGCCTACGAGCAGTACTTC. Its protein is CASSFSSFAYEQYF.

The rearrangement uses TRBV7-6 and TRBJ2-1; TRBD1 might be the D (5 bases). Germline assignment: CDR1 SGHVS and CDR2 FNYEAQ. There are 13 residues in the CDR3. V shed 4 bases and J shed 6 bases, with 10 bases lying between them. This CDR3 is CASSWTDINEQFF. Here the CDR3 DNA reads TGTGCCAGCAGCTGGACGGACATCAATGAGCAGTTCTTC.

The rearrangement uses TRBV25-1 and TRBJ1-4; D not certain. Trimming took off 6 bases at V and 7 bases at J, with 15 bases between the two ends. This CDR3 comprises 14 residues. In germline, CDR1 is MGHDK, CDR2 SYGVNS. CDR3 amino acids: CASRGTGWGEKLFF. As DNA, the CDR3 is TGTGCCAGCAGGGGTACGGGATGGGGTGAAAAACTGTTTTTT.

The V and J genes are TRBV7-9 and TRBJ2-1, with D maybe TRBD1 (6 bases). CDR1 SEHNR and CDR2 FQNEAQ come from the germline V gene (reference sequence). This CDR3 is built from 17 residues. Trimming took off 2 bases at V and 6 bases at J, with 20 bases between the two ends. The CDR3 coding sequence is TGTGCCAGCAGCTTACCCCTCCGGGACACAGACCCCAATGAGCAGTTCTTC. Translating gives CASSLPLRDTDPNEQFF.

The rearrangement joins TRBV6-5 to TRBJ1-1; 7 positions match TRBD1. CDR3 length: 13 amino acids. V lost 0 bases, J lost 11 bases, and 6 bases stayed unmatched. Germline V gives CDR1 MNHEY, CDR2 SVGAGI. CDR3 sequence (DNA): TGTGCCAGCAGTTACTCCGGGACAGCTCGGGCTTTCTTT. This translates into CASSYSGTARAFF.

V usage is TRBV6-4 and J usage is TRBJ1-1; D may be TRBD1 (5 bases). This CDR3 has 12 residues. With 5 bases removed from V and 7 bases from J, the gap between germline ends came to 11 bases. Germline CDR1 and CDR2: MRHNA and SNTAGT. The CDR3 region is CASSPRDGEAFF. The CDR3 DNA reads TGTGCCAGCAGTCCCCGGGACGGTGAAGCTTTCTTT.

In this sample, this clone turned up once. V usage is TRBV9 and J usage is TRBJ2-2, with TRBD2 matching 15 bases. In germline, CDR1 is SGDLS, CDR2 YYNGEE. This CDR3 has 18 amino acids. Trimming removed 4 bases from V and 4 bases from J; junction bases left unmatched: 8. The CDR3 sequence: CASSPWTSGRGSTGELFF. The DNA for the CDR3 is TGTGCCAGCAGCCCGTGGACTAGCGGGAGGGGGAGCACCGGGGAGCTGTTTTTT.

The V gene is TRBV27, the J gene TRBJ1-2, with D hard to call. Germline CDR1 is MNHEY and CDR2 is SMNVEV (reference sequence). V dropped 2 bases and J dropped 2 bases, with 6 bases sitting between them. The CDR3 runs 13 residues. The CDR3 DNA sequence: TGTGCCAGCAGTTTACGGTTAAACTATGGCTACACCTTC. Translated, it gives CASSLRLNYGYTF.

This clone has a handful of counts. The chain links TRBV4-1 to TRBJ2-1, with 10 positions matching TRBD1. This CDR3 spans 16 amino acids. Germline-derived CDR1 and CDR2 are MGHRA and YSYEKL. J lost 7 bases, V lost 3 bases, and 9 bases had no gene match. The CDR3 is CASSQARDRGLNEQFF. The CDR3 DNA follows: TGCGCCAGCAGCCAGGCCCGGGACAGGGGATTGAATGAGCAGTTCTTC.

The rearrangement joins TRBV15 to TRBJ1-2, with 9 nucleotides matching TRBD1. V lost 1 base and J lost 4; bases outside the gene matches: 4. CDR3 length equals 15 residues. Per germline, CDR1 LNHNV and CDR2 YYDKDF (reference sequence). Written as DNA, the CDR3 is TGTGCCACCAGCAGAGGGGACAGGGAGGGCTATGGCTACACCTTC. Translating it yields CATSRGDREGYGYTF.

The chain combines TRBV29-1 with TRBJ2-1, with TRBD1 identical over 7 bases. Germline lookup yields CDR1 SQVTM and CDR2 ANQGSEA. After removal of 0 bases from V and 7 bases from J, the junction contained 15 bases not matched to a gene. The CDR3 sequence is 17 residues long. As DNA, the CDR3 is TGCAGCGTTGAAGACCCGACAGGGTCCGGACCCACGAATGAGCAGTTCTTC. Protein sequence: CSVEDPTGSGPTNEQFF.

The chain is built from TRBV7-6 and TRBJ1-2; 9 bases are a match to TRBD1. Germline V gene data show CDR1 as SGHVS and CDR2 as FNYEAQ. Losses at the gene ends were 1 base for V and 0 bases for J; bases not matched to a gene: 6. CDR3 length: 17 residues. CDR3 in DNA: TGTGCCAGCAGCTTAGATGGGACAGGGCTAGCTAACTATGGCTACACCTTC. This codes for CASSLDGTGLANYGYTF.

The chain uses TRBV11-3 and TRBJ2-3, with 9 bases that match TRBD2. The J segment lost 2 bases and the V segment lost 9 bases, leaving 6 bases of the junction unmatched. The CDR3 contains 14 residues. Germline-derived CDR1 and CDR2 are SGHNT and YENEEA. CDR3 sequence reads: CASQRGAATDTQYF. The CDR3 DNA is TGTGCCAGTCAGCGGGGGGCGGCCACAGATACGCAGTATTTT.

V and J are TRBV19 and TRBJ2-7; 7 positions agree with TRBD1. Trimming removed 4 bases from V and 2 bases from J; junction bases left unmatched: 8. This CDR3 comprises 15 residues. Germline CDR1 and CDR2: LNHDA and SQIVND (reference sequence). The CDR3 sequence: CASSRQGMGPYEQYF. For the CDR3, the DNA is TGTGCCAGTAGTAGACAGGGTATGGGGCCCTACGAGCAGTACTTC.

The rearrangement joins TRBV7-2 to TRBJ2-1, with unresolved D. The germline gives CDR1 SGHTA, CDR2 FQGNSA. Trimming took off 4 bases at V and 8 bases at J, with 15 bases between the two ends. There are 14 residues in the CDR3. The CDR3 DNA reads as TGTGCCAGCAGCTCCCGGCCGGGCTTTGATGAGCAGTTCTTC. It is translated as CASSSRPGFDEQFF.

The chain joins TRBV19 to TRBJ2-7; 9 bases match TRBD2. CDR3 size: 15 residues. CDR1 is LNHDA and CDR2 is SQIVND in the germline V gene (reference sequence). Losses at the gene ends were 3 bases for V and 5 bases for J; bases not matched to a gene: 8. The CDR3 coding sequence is TGTGCCAGTAGTATTACAAGCGGGGGGTTGGACGAGCAGTACTTC. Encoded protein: CASSITSGGLDEQYF.